Below are 3 T cell receptor beta chains sequenced from a single sample in a study of cytomegalovirus exposure and HLA in healthy donors. The PCR had 60 Vbeta and 13 Jbeta primers. The data were produced by immunoSEQ multiplex PCR, yet TCRdb's version contains in-frame clones alone and is incomplete. The data contain tens of thousands of clones, around three fifths of them singletons. The sample was PBMCs. These receptors were obtained from a man aged 25-45 years in good health and CMV-seronegative.

This chain links TRBV4-1 with TRBJ2-2, with D possibly being TRBD1 (7 bases). Trimming pared 1 base from V and 0 bases from J, leaving 15 bases between. Per germline, CDR1 MGHRA and CDR2 YSYEKL. The CDR3 spans 18 residues. In DNA form, the CDR3 reads TGCGCCAGCAGCCAAGGGAGGGACAGTTCCGCGAACACCGGGGAGCTGTTTTTT. It translates to CASSQGRDSSANTGELFF.

The rearrangement joins TRBV25-1 to TRBJ1-4, with a weak D call TRBD1 (6 bases). The CDR3 loop spans 15 amino acids. Trimming removed 3 bases from V and 8 bases from J, with 16 bases in between. Germline CDR1 reads MGHDK; CDR2 reads SYGVNS. CDR3 nucleotide sequence: TGTGCCAGCAGTGATCCTTCCAGGGGTGGGGAAAAACTGTTTTTT. Protein: CASSDPSRGGEKLFF.

This chain links TRBV6-4 with TRBJ2-1, with D maybe TRBD1 (6 bases). CDR1 is MRHNA and CDR2 is SNTAGT in the germline V gene. V lost 1 base to trimming and J lost 9 bases, with 10 bases between them. This CDR3 is built from 13 residues. The CDR3 region has the DNA TGTGCCAGCAGTGACTGGGGGCTGGGTGAGCAGTTCTTC. Encoded protein: CASSDWGLGEQFF.